These 2 T cell receptor beta chains originate from one sample sequenced in a study of regulatory and conventional T cells in RAG deficiency. Using immunoSEQ multiplex PCR, the repertoire was profiled, and TCRdb retains in-frame clones only, with some absent. Altogether roughly 11,000 clones are present, around 94% being singletons, with the ten largest covering roughly 1.5%. Blood CD4+ CD25-high CD127-low regulatory T cells supplied the genomic DNA template. These data were also reused for a study on regulatory T cells. As that study records: Amplification used 52 TRBV primers and 13 TRBJ primers.

The source material was CD127- CD25+ CD4+ Tregs sorted from blood. These receptors all stem from a human donor in good health.

The chain links TRBV6-5 to TRBJ1-2, with D maybe TRBD1 (6 bases). Germline CDR1 and CDR2: MNHEY and SVGAGI. Trimming pared 6 bases from V and 1 base from J, leaving 9 bases between. The length of the CDR3 is 13 residues. The CDR3 region is CASRLDSNYGYTF. CDR3 bases: TGTGCCAGCAGGCTGGACAGTAACTATGGCTACACCTTC.

This rearrangement joins TRBV10-2 to TRBJ1-1; TRBD1 matches at 7 bases. Germline V gene lookup returns CDR1 WSHSY and CDR2 SAAADI. The length of the CDR3 is 17 residues. V lost 5 bases, J lost 3 bases, and 15 bases stayed unmatched. The CDR3, as DNA: TGCGCCAGCAGTTCCCACCGGTTGCAGGGGGAAGACACTGAAGCTTTCTTT. It specifies CASSSHRLQGEDTEAFF.